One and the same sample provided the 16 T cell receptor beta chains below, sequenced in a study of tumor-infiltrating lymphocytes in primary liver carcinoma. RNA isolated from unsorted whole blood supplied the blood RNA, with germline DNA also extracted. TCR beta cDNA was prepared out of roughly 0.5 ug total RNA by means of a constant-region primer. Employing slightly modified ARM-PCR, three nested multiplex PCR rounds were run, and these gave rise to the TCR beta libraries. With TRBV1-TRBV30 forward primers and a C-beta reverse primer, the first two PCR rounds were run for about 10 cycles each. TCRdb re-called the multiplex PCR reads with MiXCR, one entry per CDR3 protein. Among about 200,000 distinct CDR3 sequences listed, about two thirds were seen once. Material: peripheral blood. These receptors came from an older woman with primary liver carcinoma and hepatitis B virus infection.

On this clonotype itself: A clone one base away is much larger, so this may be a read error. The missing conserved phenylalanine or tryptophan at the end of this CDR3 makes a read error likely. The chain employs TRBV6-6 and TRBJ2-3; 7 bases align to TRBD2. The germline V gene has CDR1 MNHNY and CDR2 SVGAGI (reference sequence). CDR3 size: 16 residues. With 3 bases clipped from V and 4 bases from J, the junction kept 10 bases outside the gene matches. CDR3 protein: CASSYLGGRSSDTQYS. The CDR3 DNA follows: TGTGCCAGCAGTTATCTGGGCGGGAGAAGTTCAGATACGCAGTATTCT.

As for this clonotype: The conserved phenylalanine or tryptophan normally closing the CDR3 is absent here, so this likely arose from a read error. The CDR3 loop is CANSPDAVSFGSGQINTGELFS. The CDR3 DNA is TGTGCCAACAGCCCCGACGCAGTCAGTTTCGGCTCGGGCCAAATAAACACCGGGGAGCTGTTTTCT. The chain uses TRBV11-3 and TRBJ2-2; unclear D gene. Germline V gene data show CDR1 as SGHNT and CDR2 as YENEEA. This CDR3 is built from 22 residues.

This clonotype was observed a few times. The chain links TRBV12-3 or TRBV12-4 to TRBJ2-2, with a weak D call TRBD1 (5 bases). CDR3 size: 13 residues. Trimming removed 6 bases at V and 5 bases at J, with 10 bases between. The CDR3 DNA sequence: TGTGCCAGCAGCCGCAGGGATACCGGGGAGCTGTTTTTT. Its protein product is CASSRRDTGELFF.

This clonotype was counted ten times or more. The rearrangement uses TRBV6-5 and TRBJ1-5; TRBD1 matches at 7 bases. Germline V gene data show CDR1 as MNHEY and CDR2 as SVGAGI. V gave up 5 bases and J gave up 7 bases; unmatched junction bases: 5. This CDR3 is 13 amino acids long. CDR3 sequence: CASSGTVYQPQHF. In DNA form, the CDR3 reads TGTGCCAGCAGTGGGACAGTTTACCAGCCCCAGCATTTT.

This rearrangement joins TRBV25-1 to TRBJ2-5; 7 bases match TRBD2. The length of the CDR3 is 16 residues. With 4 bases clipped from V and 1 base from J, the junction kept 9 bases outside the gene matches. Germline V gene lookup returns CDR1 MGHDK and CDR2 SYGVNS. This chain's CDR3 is CASSVWGRATQETQYF. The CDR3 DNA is TGTGCCAGCAGTGTCTGGGGGAGGGCGACCCAAGAGACCCAGTACTTC.

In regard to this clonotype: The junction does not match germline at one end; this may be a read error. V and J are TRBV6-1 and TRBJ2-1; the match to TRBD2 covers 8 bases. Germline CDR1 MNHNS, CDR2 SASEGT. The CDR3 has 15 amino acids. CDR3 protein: CANSAIAGSYNEQFF. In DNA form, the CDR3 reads TGTGCCAACAGTGCCATAGCGGGAAGTTACAATGAGCAGTTCTTC.

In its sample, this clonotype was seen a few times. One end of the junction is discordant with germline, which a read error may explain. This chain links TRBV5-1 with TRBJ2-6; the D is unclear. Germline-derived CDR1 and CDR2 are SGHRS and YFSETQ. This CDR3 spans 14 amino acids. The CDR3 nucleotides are TGTGCCAGCACGTTTCTCTCTGGGGCCAACGTCCTGACTTTC. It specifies CASTFLSGANVLTF.

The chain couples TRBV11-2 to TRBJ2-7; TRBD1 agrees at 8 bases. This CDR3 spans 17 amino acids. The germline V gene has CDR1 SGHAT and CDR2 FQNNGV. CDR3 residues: CTCSLAFGSDRVWEQYF. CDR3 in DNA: TGTACCTGCAGCCTAGCCTTCGGGTCGGACAGGGTGTGGGAGCAGTACTTC.

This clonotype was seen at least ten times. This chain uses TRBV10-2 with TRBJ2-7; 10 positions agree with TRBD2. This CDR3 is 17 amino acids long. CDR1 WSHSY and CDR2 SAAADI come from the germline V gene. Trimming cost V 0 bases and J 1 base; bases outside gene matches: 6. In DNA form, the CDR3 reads TGCGCCAGCAGTGAGTCCGGGGTGACTAGCGGGTCCTACGAGCAGTACTTC. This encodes CASSESGVTSGSYEQYF.

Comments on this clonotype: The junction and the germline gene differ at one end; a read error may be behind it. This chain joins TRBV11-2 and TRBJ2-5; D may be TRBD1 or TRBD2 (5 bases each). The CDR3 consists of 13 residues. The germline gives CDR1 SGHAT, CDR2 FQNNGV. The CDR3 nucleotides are TGTGTCAGCAGCTTGGGGGTCAAAGAAACCCAGTACTTC. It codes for CVSSLGVKETQYF.

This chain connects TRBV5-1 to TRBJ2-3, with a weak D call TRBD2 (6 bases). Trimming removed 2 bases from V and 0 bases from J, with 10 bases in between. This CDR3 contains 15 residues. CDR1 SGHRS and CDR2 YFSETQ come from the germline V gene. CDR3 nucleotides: TGCGCCAGCAGCTTTGGCGGGGCTAGCACAGATACGCAGTATTTT. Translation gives CASSFGGASTDTQYF.

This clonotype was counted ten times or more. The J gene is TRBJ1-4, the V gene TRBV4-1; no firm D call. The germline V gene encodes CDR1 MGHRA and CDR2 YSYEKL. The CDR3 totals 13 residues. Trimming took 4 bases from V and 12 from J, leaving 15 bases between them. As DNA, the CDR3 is TGCGCCAGCAGCCTAAGTAGCGGGATTGAACTGTTTTTT. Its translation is CASSLSSGIELFF.

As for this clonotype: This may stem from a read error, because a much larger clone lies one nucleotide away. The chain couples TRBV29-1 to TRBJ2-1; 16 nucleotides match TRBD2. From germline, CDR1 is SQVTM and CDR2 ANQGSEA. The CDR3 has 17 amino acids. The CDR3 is CGSMGLAGGVSYNEQFF. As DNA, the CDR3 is TGCGGCAGCATGGGACTAGCGGGAGGGGTTTCCTACAATGAGCAGTTCTTC.

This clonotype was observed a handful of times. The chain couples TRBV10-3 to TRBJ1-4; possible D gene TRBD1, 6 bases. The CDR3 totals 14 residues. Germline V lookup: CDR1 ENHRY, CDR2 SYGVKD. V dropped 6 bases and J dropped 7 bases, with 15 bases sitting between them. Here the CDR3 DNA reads TGTGCCATCAGACCACAGGGATCGGGTGAAAAACTGTTTTTT. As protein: CAIRPQGSGEKLFF.

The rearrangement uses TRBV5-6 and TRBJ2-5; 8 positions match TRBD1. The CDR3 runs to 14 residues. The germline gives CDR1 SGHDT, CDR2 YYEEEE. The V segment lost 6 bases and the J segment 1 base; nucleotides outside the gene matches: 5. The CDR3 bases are TGTGCCAGCACCTTCGGACAGGGCCAAGAGACCCAGTACTTC. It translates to CASTFGQGQETQYF.

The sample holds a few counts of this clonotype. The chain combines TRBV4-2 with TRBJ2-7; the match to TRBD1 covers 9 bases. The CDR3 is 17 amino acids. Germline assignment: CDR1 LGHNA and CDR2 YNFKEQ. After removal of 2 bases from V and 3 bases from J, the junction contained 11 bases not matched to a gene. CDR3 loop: CASSQIVGTGKIYEQYF. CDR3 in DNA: TGTGCCAGCAGCCAAATAGTAGGGACAGGGAAAATCTACGAGCAGTACTTC.